One and the same sample provided the 22 T cell receptor beta chains below, sequenced in a study of blood T cell repertoires in COVID-19. Sequencing was performed with immunoSEQ multiplex PCR; in TCRdb, only in-frame clones are kept and a portion is missing. Among over 250,000 clones listed, approximately 90% were seen once. Sequencing was done on a sample of peripheral blood. The source is a woman aged 50 to 65 with COVID-19, enrolled during active disease.

The chain employs TRBV4-1 and TRBJ2-2; maybe TRBD1 (6 bases). The CDR3 contains 16 residues. Germline-derived CDR1 and CDR2 are MGHRA and YSYEKL. V lost 1 base and J lost 6, with 15 bases in between. This CDR3 reads CASSQVLGAGPGELFF. In DNA form, the CDR3 reads TGCGCCAGCAGCCAAGTCCTGGGGGCGGGCCCCGGGGAGCTGTTTTTT.

The chain employs TRBV19 and TRBJ2-7; 8 positions agree with TRBD1. The germline V gene has CDR1 LNHDA and CDR2 SQIVND (reference sequence). The CDR3 has 14 residues. After removal of 5 bases from V and 9 bases from J, the junction contained 12 bases not matched to a gene. The CDR3 loop is CASSSGQGETGQYF. CDR3 coding DNA: TGTGCCAGTAGTTCCGGACAGGGAGAAACCGGGCAGTACTTC.

This clone was recorded only once. DNA of the CDR3: TGCGCCAGCAGCCAAGACAAACTCCCCACAGATACGCAGTATTTT. This encodes CASSQDKLPTDTQYF. The V and J genes are TRBV5-1 and TRBJ2-3; D gene ambiguous. The CDR3 consists of 15 residues. Germline assignment: CDR1 SGHRS and CDR2 YFSETQ. Trimming shortened V by 4 bases and J by 2 bases, and 14 bases separated the two germline ends. Based on the CDR3 plus reference TRBV5-1 and TRBJ2-3, the full variable domain is KAGVTQTPRYLIKTRGQQVTLSCSPISGHRSVSWYQQTPGQGLQFLFEYFSETQRNKGNFPGRFSGRQFSNSRSEMNVSTLELGDSALYLCASSQDKLPTDTQYFGPGTRLTVL.

This clone was recorded only once. The rearrangement uses TRBV9 and TRBJ1-2; D is ambiguous. The CDR3 covers 15 residues. Looked up from germline, CDR1 is SGDLS and CDR2 is YYNGEE. The V gene lost 4 bases and the J gene lost 4 bases, with 17 bases spanning the gap. Written as DNA, the CDR3 is TGTGCCAGCAGCCCCAATCCCGCCGGTGGCTATGGCTACACCTTC. Its protein product is CASSPNPAGGYGYTF.

The rearrangement uses TRBV5-4 and TRBJ2-5; TRBD1 aligns across 7 bases. Germline values: CDR1 SGHNT, CDR2 YYREEE (reference sequence). V shed 4 bases, J shed 0 bases, and the junction held 3 bases outside the gene matches. The CDR3 has 14 amino acids. The CDR3 region has the DNA TGTGCCAGCAGCACGGGACAGTACCAAGAGACCCAGTACTTC. The encoded protein is CASSTGQYQETQYF.

The V call is TRBV7-9, the J call TRBJ2-1; a weak D match, TRBD1 (5 bases). V lost 5 bases, J lost 6 bases, and 20 bases lay in between. The germline CDR1 and CDR2 sequences are SEHNR and FQNEAQ (reference sequence). The CDR3 covers 16 residues. In nucleotides, the CDR3 is TGTGCCAGCAGCGCCCGCCGGGTTGGACATTTCAATGAGCAGTTCTTC. As protein: CASSARRVGHFNEQFF. The full variable domain, rest sourced from reference TRBV7-9 and TRBJ2-1, is DTGVSQNPRHKITKRGQNVTFRCDPISEHNRLYWYRQTLGQGPEFLTYFQNEAQLEKSRLLSDRFSAERPKGSFSTLEIQRTEQGDSAMYLCASSARRVGHFNEQFFGPGTRLTVL.

V is TRBV19 and J is TRBJ2-1; 14 bases map to TRBD2. The junction had 12 bases not matched to a gene; V was cut back by 8 bases and J by 9 bases. The CDR3 is made up of 16 amino acids. CDR1 LNHDA and CDR2 SQIVND come from the germline V gene (reference sequence). The CDR3 DNA reads TGTGCCAGTGGACTAGCGGGAGGTCTCTTGGTCGGTGAGCAGTTCTTC. The encoded protein is CASGLAGGLLVGEQFF.

A few counts support this clone. CDR3 DNA sequence: TGTGCCAGCAGTAACCACGCAGGCCACGAGCAGTACTTC. It is translated as CASSNHAGHEQYF. The rearrangement joins TRBV27 to TRBJ2-7; D ambiguous. The length of the CDR3 is 13 residues. V was trimmed by 5 bases and J by 5 bases, leaving 13 bases between them. The V gene's germline CDR1 is MNHEY and CDR2 SMNVEV (reference sequence).

The chain links TRBV14 to TRBJ2-7; no clear D gene. This CDR3 contains 13 residues. V lost 4 bases and J 2 bases, leaving 9 bases between the germline ends. Germline V gene sequence: CDR1 SGHDN, CDR2 FVKESK. In nucleotides, the CDR3 is TGTGCCAGCAGCCGAGACATCACCTACGAGCAGTACTTC. Translation gives CASSRDITYEQYF. Combining the CDR3 with reference TRBV14 and TRBJ2-7 gives the whole variable domain EAGVTQFPSHSVIEKGQTVTLRCDPISGHDNLYWYRRVMGKEIKFLLHFVKESKQDESGMPNNRFLAERTGGTYSTLKVQPAELEDSGVYFCASSRDITYEQYFGPGTRLTVT.

This chain uses TRBV6-5 with TRBJ2-1, with D maybe TRBD2 (5 bases). The V end lost 4 bases, the J end lost 4 bases, and 8 bases lay between the germline ends. In germline, CDR1 is MNHEY, CDR2 SVGAGI. The CDR3 is made up of 13 amino acids. CDR3 amino acids: CASSSREYNEQFF. The CDR3, as DNA: TGTGCCAGCAGTTCCCGGGAATACAATGAGCAGTTCTTC.

The rearrangement uses TRBV3-1 (or the pseudogene TRBV3-2) and TRBJ1-2; 7 positions agree with TRBD1. Germline CDR1 is LGHDT and CDR2 is YNNKEL (reference sequence). The V gene end was trimmed by 7 bases and the J gene end by 7 bases; junction bases not matched to a gene: 6. The CDR3 loop spans 12 amino acids. This chain's CDR3 is CASTPAGGGYTF. The CDR3 bases are TGTGCCAGCACCCCAGCAGGGGGTGGCTACACCTTC.

This clone has a single count. The genes are TRBV11-3 and TRBJ2-1; TRBD2 matches at 7 bases. Per the germline V gene, CDR1 is SGHNT and CDR2 is YENEEA. The CDR3 length is 12 residues. V was clipped by 8 bases and J by 2 bases; unmatched bases: 0. The CDR3 spells CASGRAYNEQFF. DNA for the CDR3: TGTGCCAGCGGGAGGGCCTACAATGAGCAGTTCTTC.

The V gene is TRBV9, the J gene TRBJ1-1; D gene unclear. CDR1 and CDR2 (germline): SGDLS, YYNGEE. V was cut by 5 bases and J by 1 base, with 12 bases left in between. The CDR3 is 14 residues long. The CDR3 reads CASSTHLPNTEAFF. The CDR3, as DNA: TGTGCCAGCAGTACTCACCTACCGAACACTGAAGCTTTCTTT.

The V gene is TRBV5-4, the J gene TRBJ2-4, with D maybe TRBD1 (5 bases). Germline V lookup: CDR1 SGHNT, CDR2 YYREEE (reference sequence). V was clipped by 2 bases and J by 2 bases, with 11 bases between them. This CDR3 contains 15 residues. The CDR3 nucleotides are TGTGCCAGCAGCTTAACTTCAGGGACCAAAAACATTCAGTACTTC. It is translated as CASSLTSGTKNIQYF.

This clone was seen more than once but under ten times. This chain uses TRBV3-1 (or the pseudogene TRBV3-2) with TRBJ1-2; D might be TRBD1 (5 bases). CDR3 length equals 14 residues. Trimming stripped 3 bases from V and 4 bases from J, with 12 bases between. Germline V gene data show CDR1 as LGHDT and CDR2 as YNNKEL (reference sequence). CDR3 loop: CASSHRGVGYGYTF. CDR3 nucleotides: TGTGCCAGCAGCCATAGGGGCGTGGGCTATGGCTACACCTTC.

V and J are TRBV11-3 and TRBJ2-1, with TRBD2 as a possible D gene (6 bases). This CDR3 is built from 14 residues. CDR1 SGHNT and CDR2 YENEEA come from the germline V gene. Between the trimmed V and J ends, which lost 4 bases and 9 bases, there was a span of 16 bases. The CDR3 region is CASSSDYRGGEQFF. CDR3 in DNA: TGTGCCAGCAGCTCGGACTACCGGGGAGGTGAGCAGTTCTTC.

The J gene is TRBJ1-2, the V gene TRBV7-2, with TRBD1 as a possible D gene (6 bases). The CDR3 is 15 residues long. Germline V gives CDR1 SGHTA, CDR2 FQGNSA. With 3 bases removed from V and 4 bases from J, the gap between germline ends came to 15 bases. CDR3 in DNA: TGTGCCAGCAGCTTGGGCCTCGGACAGAGCTATGGCTACACCTTC. Translated, it gives CASSLGLGQSYGYTF.

This clone has more than one count but fewer than ten. The genes are TRBV7-9 and TRBJ1-1; TRBD1 is a possible D gene (6 bases). From germline, CDR1 is SEHNR and CDR2 FQNEAQ (reference sequence). Trimming stripped 0 bases from V and 1 base from J, with 6 bases between. There are 14 residues in the CDR3. Here the CDR3 reads CASSLATGNTEAFF. DNA of the CDR3: TGTGCCAGCAGCTTAGCGACAGGGAACACTGAAGCTTTCTTT.

The genes are TRBV10-1 and TRBJ2-2; possibly TRBD2 for D (5 bases). The CDR3 spans 12 residues. V lost 6 bases, J lost 5 bases, and 7 bases lay in between. Germline V gene data show CDR1 as WNHNN and CDR2 as SYGVQD (reference sequence). This CDR3 reads CASSDYTGELFF. In DNA form, the CDR3 reads TGCGCCAGCAGCGACTATACCGGGGAGCTGTTTTTT.

This rearrangement joins TRBV7-9 to TRBJ1-1; D is uncertain. Germline V gene lookup returns CDR1 SEHNR and CDR2 FQNEAQ (reference sequence). The CDR3 has 14 residues. V shed 5 bases and J shed 1 base, with 11 bases lying between them. The CDR3 region is CASSDLQTNTEAFF. The CDR3 nucleotides read TGTGCCAGCAGCGATCTACAGACGAACACTGAAGCTTTCTTT.

The chain joins TRBV3-1 (or the pseudogene TRBV3-2) to TRBJ2-4, with TRBD2 identical over 8 bases. Germline CDR1 LGHDT, CDR2 YNNKEL (reference sequence). This CDR3 comprises 15 residues. With 1 base clipped from V and 4 bases from J, the junction kept 3 bases outside the gene matches. Written as DNA, the CDR3 is TGTGCCAGCAGCCAAGCGGGAGGGACGAAAAACATTCAGTACTTC. The encoded protein is CASSQAGGTKNIQYF.

CDR3 region: CAWSVPPSLYEQYF. The CDR3 DNA follows: TGTGCCTGGAGCGTCCCCCCGTCCCTCTACGAGCAGTACTTC. The gene calls are TRBV30 and TRBJ2-7; D call uncertain. V was trimmed by 3 bases and J by 3 bases, leaving 15 bases between them. The CDR3 is 14 residues long. From germline, CDR1 is GTSNPN and CDR2 SVGIG (reference sequence).